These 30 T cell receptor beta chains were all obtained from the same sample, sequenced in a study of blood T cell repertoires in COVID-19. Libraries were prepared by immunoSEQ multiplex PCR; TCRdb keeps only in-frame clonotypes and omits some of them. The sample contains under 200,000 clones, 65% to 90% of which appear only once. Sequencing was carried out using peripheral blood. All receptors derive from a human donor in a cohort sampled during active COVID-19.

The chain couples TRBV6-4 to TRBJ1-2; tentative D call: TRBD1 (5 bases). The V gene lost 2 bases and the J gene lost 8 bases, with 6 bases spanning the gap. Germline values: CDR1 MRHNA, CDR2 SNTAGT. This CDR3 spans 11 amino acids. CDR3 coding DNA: TGTGCCAGCAGTGACGGGGGGGGCTACACCTTC. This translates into CASSDGGGYTF.

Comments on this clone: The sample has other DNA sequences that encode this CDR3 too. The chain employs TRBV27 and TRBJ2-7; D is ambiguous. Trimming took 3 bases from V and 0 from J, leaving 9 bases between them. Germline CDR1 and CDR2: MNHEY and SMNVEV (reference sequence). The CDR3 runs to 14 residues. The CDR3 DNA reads TGTGCCAGCAGTTTGGGCACGCGCTCCTACGAGCAGTACTTC. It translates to CASSLGTRSYEQYF.

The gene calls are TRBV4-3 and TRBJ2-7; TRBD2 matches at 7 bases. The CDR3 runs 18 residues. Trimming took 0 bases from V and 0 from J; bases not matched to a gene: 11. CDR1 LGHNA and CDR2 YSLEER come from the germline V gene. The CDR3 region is CASSQDLSGAGSSYEQYF. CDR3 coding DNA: TGCGCCAGCAGCCAAGATTTAAGTGGAGCGGGGAGCTCCTACGAGCAGTACTTC.

CDR3 DNA sequence: TGCGCCAGCAGTCGCCCCAGGGTTCTCTACGAGCAGTACTTC. Protein sequence: CASSRPRVLYEQYF. The V call is TRBV23-1, the J call TRBJ2-7, with D tentatively TRBD1 (5 bases). TRBV23-1 is flagged as an ORF with uncertain function. The CDR3 is 14 residues long. Trimming took off 4 bases at V and 3 bases at J, with 13 bases between the two ends.

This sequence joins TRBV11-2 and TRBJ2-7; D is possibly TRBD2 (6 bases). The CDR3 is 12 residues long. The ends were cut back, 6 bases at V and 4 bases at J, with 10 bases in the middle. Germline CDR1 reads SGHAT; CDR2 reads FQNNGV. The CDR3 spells CASRGLKYEQYF. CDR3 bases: TGTGCCAGCAGGGGACTGAAATACGAGCAGTACTTC.

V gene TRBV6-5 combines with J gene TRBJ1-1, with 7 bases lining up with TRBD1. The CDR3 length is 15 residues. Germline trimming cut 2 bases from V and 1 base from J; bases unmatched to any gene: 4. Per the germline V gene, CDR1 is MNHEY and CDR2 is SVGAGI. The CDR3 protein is CASSYAGGQNTEAFF. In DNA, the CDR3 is TGTGCCAGCAGTTACGCAGGGGGGCAGAACACTGAAGCTTTCTTT.

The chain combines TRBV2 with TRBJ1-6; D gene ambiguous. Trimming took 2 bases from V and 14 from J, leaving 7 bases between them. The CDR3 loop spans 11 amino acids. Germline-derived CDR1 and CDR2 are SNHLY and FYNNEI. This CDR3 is CASSETSALHF. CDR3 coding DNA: TGTGCCAGCAGTGAAACCTCGGCCCTCCACTTT.

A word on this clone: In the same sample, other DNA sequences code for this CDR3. This CDR3 is CASSLDRGNQPQHF. The CDR3 bases are TGTGCCAGCAGCCTTGACAGGGGCAATCAGCCCCAGCATTTT. The rearrangement links TRBV7-2 to TRBJ1-5, with TRBD1 matching over 7 bases. The junction had 3 bases not matched to a gene; V was cut back by 5 bases and J by 2 bases. CDR1 is SGHTA and CDR2 is FQGNSA in the germline V gene. CDR3 length equals 14 residues.

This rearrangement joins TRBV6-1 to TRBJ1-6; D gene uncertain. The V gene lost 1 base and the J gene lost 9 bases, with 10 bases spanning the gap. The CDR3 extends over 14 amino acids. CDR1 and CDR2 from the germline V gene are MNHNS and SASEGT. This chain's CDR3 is CASSEVSYRSPLHF. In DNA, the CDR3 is TGTGCCAGCAGTGAAGTCAGTTATCGTTCACCCCTCCACTTT.

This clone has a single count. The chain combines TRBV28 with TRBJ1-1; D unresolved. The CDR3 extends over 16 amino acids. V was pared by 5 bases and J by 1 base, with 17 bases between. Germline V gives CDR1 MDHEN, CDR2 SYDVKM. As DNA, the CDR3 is TGTGCCAGCAGTCCGATGGCCGGACGGGGGAACACTGAAGCTTTCTTT. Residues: CASSPMAGRGNTEAFF. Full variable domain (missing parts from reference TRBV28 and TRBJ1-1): DVKVTQSSRYLVKRTGEKVFLECVQDMDHENMFWYRQDPGLGLRLIYFSYDVKMKEKGDIPEGYSVSREKKERFSLILESASTNQTSMYLCASSPMAGRGNTEAFFGQGTRLTVV.

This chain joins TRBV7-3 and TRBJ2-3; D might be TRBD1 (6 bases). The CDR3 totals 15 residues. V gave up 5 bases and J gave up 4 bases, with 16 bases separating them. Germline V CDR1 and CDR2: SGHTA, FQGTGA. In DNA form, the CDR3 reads TGTGCCAGCAGCCCTAACAGGGTTAAGTCAGATACGCAGTATTTT. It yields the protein CASSPNRVKSDTQYF. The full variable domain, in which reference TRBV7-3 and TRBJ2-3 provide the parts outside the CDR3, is GAGVSQTPSNKVTEKGKYVELRCDPISGHTALYWYRQSLGQGPEFLIYFQGTGAADDSGLPNDRFFAVRPEGSVSTLKIQRTERGDSAVYLCASSPNRVKSDTQYFGPGTRLTVL.

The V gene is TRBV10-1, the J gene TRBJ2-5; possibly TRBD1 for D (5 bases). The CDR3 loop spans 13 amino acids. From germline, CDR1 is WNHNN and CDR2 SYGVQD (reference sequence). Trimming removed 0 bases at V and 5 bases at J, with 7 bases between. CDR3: CASSESGRETQYF. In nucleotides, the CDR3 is TGCGCCAGCAGTGAGTCGGGGCGGGAGACCCAGTACTTC.

The CDR3 spells CASSPRTTYSNQPQHF. DNA for the CDR3: TGTGCCAGCAGTCCTCGGACAACTTATAGCAATCAGCCCCAGCATTTT. The chain is built from TRBV28 and TRBJ1-5, with a possible D match to TRBD1 (5 bases). The germline V gene has CDR1 MDHEN and CDR2 SYDVKM. This CDR3 is 16 amino acids long. The V and J ends lost 5 bases and 0 bases respectively, with 14 bases between them.

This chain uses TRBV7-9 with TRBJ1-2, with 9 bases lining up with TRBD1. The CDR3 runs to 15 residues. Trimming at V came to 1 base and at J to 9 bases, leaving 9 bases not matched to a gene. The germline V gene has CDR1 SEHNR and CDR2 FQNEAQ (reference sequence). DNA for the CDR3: TGTGCCAGCAGCTTAGGAAGGGACAGGGACTCCCGCTACACCTTC. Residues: CASSLGRDRDSRYTF.

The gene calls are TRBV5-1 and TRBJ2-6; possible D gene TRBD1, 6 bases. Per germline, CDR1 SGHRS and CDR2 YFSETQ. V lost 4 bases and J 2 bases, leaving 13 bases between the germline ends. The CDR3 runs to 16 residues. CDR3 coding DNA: TGCGCCAGCAGCCCTGGGACACACGCTGGGGCCAACGTCCTGACTTTC. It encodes CASSPGTHAGANVLTF. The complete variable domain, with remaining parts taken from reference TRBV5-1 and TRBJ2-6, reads KAGVTQTPRYLIKTRGQQVTLSCSPISGHRSVSWYQQTPGQGLQFLFEYFSETQRNKGNFPGRFSGRQFSNSRSEMNVSTLELGDSALYLCASSPGTHAGANVLTFGAGSRLTVL.

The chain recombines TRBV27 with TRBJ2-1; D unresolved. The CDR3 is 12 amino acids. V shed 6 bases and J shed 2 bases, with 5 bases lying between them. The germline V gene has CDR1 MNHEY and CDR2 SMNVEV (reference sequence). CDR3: CASSPTYNEQFF. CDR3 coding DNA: TGTGCCAGCAGCCCTACCTACAATGAGCAGTTCTTC.

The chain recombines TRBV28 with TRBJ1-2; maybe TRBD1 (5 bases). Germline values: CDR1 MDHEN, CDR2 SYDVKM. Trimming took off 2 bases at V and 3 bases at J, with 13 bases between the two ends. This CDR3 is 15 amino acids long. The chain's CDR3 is CASSLPWGVDYGYTF. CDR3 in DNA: TGTGCCAGCAGTTTACCTTGGGGGGTCGACTATGGCTACACCTTC.

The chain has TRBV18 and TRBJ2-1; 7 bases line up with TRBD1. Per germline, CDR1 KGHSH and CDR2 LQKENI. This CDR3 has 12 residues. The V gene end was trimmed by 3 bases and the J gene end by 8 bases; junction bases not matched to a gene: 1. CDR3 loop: CASSPTGDEQFF. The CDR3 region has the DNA TGTGCCAGCTCACCTACAGGGGATGAGCAGTTCTTC.

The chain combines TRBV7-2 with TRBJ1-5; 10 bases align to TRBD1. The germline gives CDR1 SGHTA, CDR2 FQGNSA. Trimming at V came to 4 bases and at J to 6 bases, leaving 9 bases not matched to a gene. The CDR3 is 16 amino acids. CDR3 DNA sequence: TGTGCCAGCAGCTGGGCCGGGACAGGGGCCGGTCAGCCCCAGCATTTT. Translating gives CASSWAGTGAGQPQHF.

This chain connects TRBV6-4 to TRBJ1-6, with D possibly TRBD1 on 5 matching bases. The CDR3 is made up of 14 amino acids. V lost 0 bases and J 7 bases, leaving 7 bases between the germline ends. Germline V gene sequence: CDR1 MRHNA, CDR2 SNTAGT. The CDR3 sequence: CASSDSAGNSPLHF. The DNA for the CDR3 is TGTGCCAGCAGTGACTCGGCAGGGAATTCACCCCTCCACTTT.

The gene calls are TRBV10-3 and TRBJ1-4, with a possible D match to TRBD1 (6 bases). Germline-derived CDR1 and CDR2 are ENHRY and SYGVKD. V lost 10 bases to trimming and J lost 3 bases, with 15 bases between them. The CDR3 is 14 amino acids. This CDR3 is CATRGGLANEKLFF. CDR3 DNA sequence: TGTGCCACCAGGGGAGGATTGGCTAATGAAAAACTGTTTTTT.

The CDR3, as DNA: TGTGCCAGCAGCTTAGGAGTGTCTAGCGGGAGGTCCTACGAGCAGTACTTC. This gives the protein CASSLGVSSGRSYEQYF. The chain is built from TRBV11-2 and TRBJ2-7; TRBD2 aligns across 11 bases. This CDR3 comprises 17 residues. Losses at the gene ends were 1 base for V and 1 base for J; bases not matched to a gene: 6. Germline values: CDR1 SGHAT, CDR2 FQNNGV.

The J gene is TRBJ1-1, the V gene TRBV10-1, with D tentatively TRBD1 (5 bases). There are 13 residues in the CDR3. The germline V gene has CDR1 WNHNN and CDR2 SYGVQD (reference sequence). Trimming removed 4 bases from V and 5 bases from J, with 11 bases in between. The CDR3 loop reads CASSVSGETEAFF. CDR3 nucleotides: TGCGCCAGCAGTGTTTCGGGGGAAACTGAAGCTTTCTTT.

CDR3 coding DNA: TGTGCCAGCAGCCCCCAGCGGGCGGGGCCGTTCTACAATGAGCAGTTCTTC. Amino acid sequence: CASSPQRAGPFYNEQFF. V and J are TRBV7-6 and TRBJ2-1; D may be TRBD2 (6 bases). Deletions cut 5 bases from V and 3 bases from J, with 20 bases between. Germline V gene sequence: CDR1 SGHVS, CDR2 FNYEAQ. This CDR3 region has 17 residues.

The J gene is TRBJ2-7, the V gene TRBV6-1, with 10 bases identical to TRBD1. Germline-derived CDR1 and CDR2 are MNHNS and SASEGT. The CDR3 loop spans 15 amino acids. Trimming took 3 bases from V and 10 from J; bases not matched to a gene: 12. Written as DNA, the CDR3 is TGTGCCAGCAGTGACCGGACAGGGGGAAAGCTGAGACAGTACTTC. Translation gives CASSDRTGGKLRQYF.

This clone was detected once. DNA of the CDR3: TGTGCCAGCAGCCGGGACAGGGGCGACGAGCAGTACTTC. The encoded protein is CASSRDRGDEQYF. This chain uses TRBV6-4 with TRBJ2-7; 10 nucleotides match TRBD1. V lost 6 bases to trimming and J lost 5 bases; unmatched junction nucleotides: 4. This CDR3 is built from 13 residues. The germline V gene encodes CDR1 MRHNA and CDR2 SNTAGT.

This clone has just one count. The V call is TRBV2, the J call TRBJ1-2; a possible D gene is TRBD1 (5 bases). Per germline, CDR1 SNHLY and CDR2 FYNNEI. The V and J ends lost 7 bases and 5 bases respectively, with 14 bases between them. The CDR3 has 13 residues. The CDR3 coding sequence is TGTGCCAGCAAGTCGGATAGGGGATATGGCTACACCTTC. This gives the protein CASKSDRGYGYTF. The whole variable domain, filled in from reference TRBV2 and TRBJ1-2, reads EPEVTQTPSHQVTQMGQEVILRCVPISNHLYFYWYRQILGQKVEFLVSFYNNEISEKSEIFDDQFSVERPDGSNFTLKIRSTKLEDSAMYFCASKSDRGYGYTFGSGTRLTVV.

The CDR3 DNA reads as TGTGCCAGCAGTTACCCTCGGGGCGGGGGGCCCCTGGGGACCGGGGAGCTGTTTTTT. Translated: CASSYPRGGGPLGTGELFF. The chain joins TRBV6-2 or TRBV6-3 to TRBJ2-2, with 8 nucleotides matching TRBD2. V was pared by 2 bases and J by 5 bases, with 16 bases of the junction left unmatched. CDR3 length: 19 residues. Germline CDR1 reads MNHEY; CDR2 reads SVGEGT.

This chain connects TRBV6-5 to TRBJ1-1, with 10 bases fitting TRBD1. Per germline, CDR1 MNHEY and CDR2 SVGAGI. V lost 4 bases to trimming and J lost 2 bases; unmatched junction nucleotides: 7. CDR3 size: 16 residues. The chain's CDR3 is CASSLTTGGSNTEAFF. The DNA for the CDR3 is TGTGCCAGCAGTTTAACGACAGGGGGCTCCAACACTGAAGCTTTCTTT.

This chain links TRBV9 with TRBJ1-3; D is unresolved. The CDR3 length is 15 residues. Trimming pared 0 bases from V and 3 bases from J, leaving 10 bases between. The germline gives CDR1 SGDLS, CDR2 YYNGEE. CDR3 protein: CASSVGLEIGNTIYF. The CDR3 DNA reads TGTGCCAGCAGCGTAGGTTTAGAGATTGGAAACACCATATATTTT.